The 24 T cell receptor beta chains presented below share a single source sample, sequenced in a study of T cell repertoires in cytomegalovirus infection. TCRdb ran MiXCR on the reads and lists one entry per CDR3 protein. In the table there are just under 550,000 distinct CDR3 sequences, more than 25% of which are singletons. Specimen: PBMCs. The receptors stem from a human donor in good health (CMV status not recorded). Some clones in this sample may be carry-over from other donors' samples.

This clonotype was counted only a few times. The chain has TRBV2 and TRBJ2-1; 9 bases map to TRBD2. CDR3 length: 14 amino acids. CDR1 is SNHLY, CDR2 FYNNEI, per germline. Trimming took 6 bases from V and 8 from J; bases not matched to a gene: 8. CDR3 residues: CASRPGLAIDEQFF. In nucleotides, the CDR3 is TGTGCCAGCAGACCGGGACTAGCTATCGATGAGCAGTTCTTC.

Only a few counts were recorded for this clonotype. V is TRBV28 and J is TRBJ2-3, with D possibly called TRBD1 or TRBD2 (6 bases each). The V end lost 6 bases, the J end lost 0 bases, and 16 bases lay between the germline ends. The CDR3 covers 16 residues. Germline loops: CDR1 MDHEN, CDR2 SYDVKM. Here the CDR3 reads CASSRDGGPSTDTQYF. The CDR3, as DNA: TGTGCCAGCAGCCGAGACGGGGGCCCTAGCACAGATACGCAGTATTTT.

This clonotype was counted only a few times. This chain links TRBV24-1 with TRBJ2-1; tentatively, D is TRBD2 (7 bases). V was trimmed by 4 bases and J by 8 bases, leaving 14 bases between them. The CDR3 sequence is 14 residues long. CDR1 and CDR2 from the germline V gene are KGHDR and SFDVKD. CDR3 nucleotides: TGTGCCACCAGTGACTCCGGGGGGCCCGATGAGCAGTTCTTC. Encoded protein: CATSDSGGPDEQFF.

This chain joins TRBV28 and TRBJ2-3; 7 nucleotides match TRBD2. Looked up from germline, CDR1 is MDHEN and CDR2 is SYDVKM. The CDR3 extends over 16 amino acids. Trimming removed 4 bases from V and 5 bases from J; junction bases left unmatched: 12. CDR3 DNA: TGTGCCAGCAGTTCCCCAAGCCATGGGGGGGTAGATACGCAGTATTTT. This sequence encodes CASSSPSHGGVDTQYF. The entire variable domain, with the rest obtained from reference TRBV28 and TRBJ2-3, is as follows: DVKVTQSSRYLVKRTGEKVFLECVQDMDHENMFWYRQDPGLGLRLIYFSYDVKMKEKGDIPEGYSVSREKKERFSLILESASTNQTSMYLCASSSPSHGGVDTQYFGPGTRLTVL.

There are a few counts of this clonotype. The rearrangement uses TRBV12-3 or TRBV12-4 and TRBJ2-2; possible D gene TRBD1, 5 bases. CDR3 length: 13 amino acids. V dropped 3 bases and J dropped 6 bases, with 8 bases sitting between them. CDR3 protein: CASSLKGPGELFF. The CDR3 DNA sequence: TGTGCCAGCAGTTTGAAGGGGCCCGGGGAGCTGTTTTTT.

The genes are TRBV25-1 and TRBJ1-6; possible D gene TRBD1, 5 bases. The CDR3 sequence is 13 residues long. V was pared by 7 bases and J by 7 bases, with 11 bases between. Per the germline V gene, CDR1 is MGHDK and CDR2 is SYGVNS. The CDR3 sequence: CASTVGGNSPLHF. The CDR3 coding sequence is TGTGCCAGCACCGTCGGGGGGAATTCACCCCTCCACTTT.

This clonotype showed up many times. The chain recombines TRBV7-2 with TRBJ2-1; D uncertain. The germline V and J ends were trimmed by 7 bases and 5 bases, with 9 bases remaining between them. Germline V gene data show CDR1 as SGHTA and CDR2 as FQGNSA. This CDR3 spans 12 amino acids. DNA for the CDR3: TGTGCCAGCACCCCCACTAACAATGAGCAGTTCTTC. It translates to CASTPTNNEQFF.

V is TRBV7-8 and J is TRBJ2-7; D may be TRBD2 (6 bases). V was clipped by 5 bases and J by 4 bases, with 12 bases between them. The CDR3 extends over 13 amino acids. Germline-derived CDR1 and CDR2 are SGHVS and FQNEAQ. The CDR3 DNA reads TGTGCCAGCAGCCTTGGGACTTTGTACGAGCAGTACGTC. This translates into CASSLGTLYEQYV.

The rearrangement links TRBV30 to TRBJ1-2; D unclear. CDR1 GTSNPN and CDR2 SVGIG come from the germline V gene (reference sequence). V gave up 8 bases and J gave up 6 bases, with 10 bases separating them. The CDR3 is made up of 10 amino acids. The CDR3, as DNA: TGTGCCCGGGAGGATAATGGCTACACCTTC. Its translation: CAREDNGYTF.

This clonotype was seen ten or more times. The V call is TRBV7-2, the J call TRBJ2-1, with a tentative D call TRBD1 (5 bases). CDR1 and CDR2 from the germline V gene are SGHTA and FQGNSA. V was shortened by 6 bases and J by 4 bases, with 10 bases between the two germline ends. This CDR3 has 13 amino acids. The CDR3 spells CASRGQAYNEQFF. In DNA, the CDR3 is TGTGCCAGCAGGGGGCAGGCTTACAATGAGCAGTTCTTC. Full variable domain (rest looked up from reference TRBV7-2 and TRBJ2-1): GAGVSQSPSNKVTEKGKDVELRCDPISGHTALYWYRQSLGQGLEFLIYFQGNSAPDKSGLPSDRFSAERTGGSVSTLTIQRTQQEDSAVYLCASRGQAYNEQFFGPGTRLTVL.

This clonotype was found many times. The V and J genes are TRBV6-2 or TRBV6-3 and TRBJ2-1; 9 bases agree with TRBD2. Trimming at V came to 7 bases and at J to 7 bases, leaving 8 bases not matched to a gene. The CDR3 totals 14 residues. CDR1 and CDR2 from the germline V gene are MNHEY and SVGEGT. DNA of the CDR3: TGTGCCAGCAACCAGCGGGAGGTTTGGAATGAGCAGTTCTTC. Residues: CASNQREVWNEQFF.

This clonotype came up a few times. This rearrangement joins TRBV28 to TRBJ2-7; TRBD2 aligns across 7 bases. Germline lookup yields CDR1 MDHEN and CDR2 SYDVKM. The V gene end was trimmed by 4 bases and the J gene end by 11 bases; junction bases not matched to a gene: 5. The CDR3 contains 11 residues. CDR3: CASSYRRGKYF. CDR3 bases: TGTGCCAGCAGTTATAGGCGGGGGAAGTACTTC.

This clonotype was observed a handful of times. V usage is TRBV24-1 and J usage is TRBJ2-3; TRBD1 aligns across 10 bases. The CDR3 is 19 amino acids. Germline CDR1 is KGHDR and CDR2 is SFDVKD. The V segment lost 3 bases and the J segment 2 bases; nucleotides outside the gene matches: 13. The DNA for the CDR3 is TGTGCCACCAGTGATCCCCGGAACTTGGACAGGGGGAACACAGATACGCAGTATTTT. This sequence encodes CATSDPRNLDRGNTDTQYF.

This clonotype has only a few counts. The chain recombines TRBV20-1 with TRBJ2-3; no clear D gene. From germline, CDR1 is DFQATT and CDR2 SNEGSKA (reference sequence). Trimming stripped 0 bases from V and 1 base from J, with 11 bases between. The CDR3 runs to 15 residues. The CDR3 DNA reads TGCAGTGCTAGAGATGCCCTCCGCGGCACAGATACGCAGTATTTT. Translated: CSARDALRGTDTQYF.

This rearrangement joins TRBV19 to TRBJ1-2, with a possible D match to TRBD1 (6 bases). Trimming stripped 5 bases from V and 5 bases from J, with 15 bases between. From germline, CDR1 is LNHDA and CDR2 SQIVND (reference sequence). The CDR3 sequence is 14 residues long. The CDR3 coding sequence is TGTGCCAGTAGTGGGACAATCGACCAATATGGCTACACCTTC. Translating it yields CASSGTIDQYGYTF.

This clonotype came up many times. The chain couples TRBV12-3 or TRBV12-4 to TRBJ1-6; 9 bases are a match to TRBD1. The CDR3 spans 15 residues. The junction had 8 bases not matched to a gene; V was cut back by 5 bases and J by 9 bases. CDR3 nucleotide sequence: TGTGCCAGCAGTCCCGGGACAGGGTCCGGTTCACCCCTCCACTTT. It specifies CASSPGTGSGSPLHF.

This clonotype was counted at least ten times. The chain recombines TRBV11-2 with TRBJ2-1; TRBD1 agrees at 9 bases. The CDR3 is 13 amino acids. V was pared by 10 bases and J by 5 bases, with 6 bases of the junction left unmatched. Germline V gene sequence: CDR1 SGHAT, CDR2 FQNNGV. The CDR3 DNA reads as TGTGCCACATCGGGACAGGGTGACAATGAGCAGTTCTTC. This encodes CATSGQGDNEQFF. The full variable domain, completed using reference TRBV11-2 and TRBJ2-1, is EAGVAQSPRYKIIEKRQSVAFWCNPISGHATLYWYQQILGQGPKLLIQFQNNGVVDDSQLPKDRFSAERLKGVDSTLKIQPAKLEDSAVYLCATSGQGDNEQFFGPGTRLTVL.

The chain is built from TRBV2 and TRBJ2-5; D is perhaps TRBD2 (6 bases). The CDR3 is 10 residues long. Trimming took 7 bases from V and 7 from J, leaving 7 bases between them. CDR1 SNHLY and CDR2 FYNNEI come from the germline V gene. CDR3 in amino acids: CASIGGTQYF. The CDR3 coding sequence is TGTGCCAGCATCGGGGGGACCCAGTACTTC.

The chain recombines TRBV6-1 with TRBJ2-7; the D gene is possibly TRBD2 (5 bases). The CDR3 spans 18 residues. Germline CDR1 reads MNHNS; CDR2 reads SASEGT. V shed 5 bases and J shed 3 bases, with 26 bases lying between them. CDR3 coding DNA: TGTGCCAGCAGTTTACGGGGTTTCACGGGTATATCGTTCTACGAGCAGTACTTC. It is translated as CASSLRGFTGISFYEQYF.

In its sample, this clonotype was seen a few times. The chain combines TRBV6-5 with TRBJ1-1, with D perhaps matching TRBD1 (6 bases). V shed 5 bases and J shed 3 bases, with 16 bases lying between them. This CDR3 region has 15 residues. Germline lookup yields CDR1 MNHEY and CDR2 SVGAGI. CDR3 loop: CASSPRDNGYTEAFF. CDR3 coding DNA: TGTGCCAGCAGTCCCCGGGACAACGGCTACACTGAAGCTTTCTTT.

In this sample, this clonotype turned up many times. This chain uses TRBV7-6 with TRBJ2-1, with 8 bases lining up with TRBD1. The V and J ends lost 1 base and 8 bases, in that order; junction bases with no gene match: 10. The CDR3 consists of 16 residues. Germline V gene data show CDR1 as SGHVS and CDR2 as FNYEAQ. The CDR3 sequence is CASSLGNRGAWDEQFF. CDR3 bases: TGTGCCAGCAGCTTAGGAAACAGGGGGGCCTGGGATGAGCAGTTCTTC.

This clonotype was seen more than once but under ten times. The CDR3 loop reads CASIQDRGNTEAFF. The CDR3, as DNA: TGTGCCAGCATTCAGGACAGGGGGAACACTGAAGCTTTCTTT. The rearrangement uses TRBV2 and TRBJ1-1, with 9 bases that match TRBD1. V dropped 7 bases and J dropped 1; count of bases not matched to a gene: 4. Germline V CDR1 and CDR2: SNHLY, FYNNEI. The CDR3 loop spans 14 amino acids.

This clonotype was counted at least ten times. V is TRBV7-8 and J is TRBJ1-3; 8 bases agree with TRBD1. After removal of 4 bases from V and 4 bases from J, the junction contained 6 bases not matched to a gene. Per germline, CDR1 SGHVS and CDR2 FQNEAQ. The CDR3 extends over 15 amino acids. CDR3: CASSYLQGGGNTIYF. In nucleotides, the CDR3 is TGTGCCAGCAGCTACCTACAGGGGGGCGGAAACACCATATATTTT.

The chain uses TRBV19 and TRBJ2-3; 12 nucleotides agree with TRBD2. Germline CDR1 reads LNHDA; CDR2 reads SQIVND (reference sequence). The V segment lost 9 bases and the J segment 6 bases; nucleotides outside the gene matches: 10. The CDR3 sequence is 15 residues long. The CDR3 region has the DNA TGTGCCAGCCGACTAGCGGGAGCTTTAACGGATACGCAGTATTTT. Translating gives CASRLAGALTDTQYF. The complete variable domain, with remaining parts taken from reference TRBV19 and TRBJ2-3, reads DGGITQSPKYLFRKEGQNVTLSCEQNLNHDAMYWYRQDPGQGLRLIYYSQIVNDFQKGDIAEGYSVSREKKESFPLTVTSAQKNPTAFYLCASRLAGALTDTQYFGPGTRLTVL.